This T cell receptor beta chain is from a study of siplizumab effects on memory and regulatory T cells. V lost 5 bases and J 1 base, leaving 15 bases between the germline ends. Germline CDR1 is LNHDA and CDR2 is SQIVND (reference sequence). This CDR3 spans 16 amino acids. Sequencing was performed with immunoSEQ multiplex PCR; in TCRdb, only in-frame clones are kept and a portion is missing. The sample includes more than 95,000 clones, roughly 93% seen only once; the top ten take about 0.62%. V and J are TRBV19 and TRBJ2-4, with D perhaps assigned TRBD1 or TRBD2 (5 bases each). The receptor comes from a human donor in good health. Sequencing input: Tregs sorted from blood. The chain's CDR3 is CASSLVGALAKNIQYF. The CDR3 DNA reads TGTGCCAGTAGTCTCGTCGGGGCCCTGGCCAAAAACATTCAGTACTTC.